Each of the 10 T cell receptor beta chains below was sequenced from the same sample in a study of T cell repertoires in cytomegalovirus infection. TCRdb ran MiXCR on the reads and lists one entry per CDR3 protein. The repertoire holds about 740,000 distinct CDR3 sequences, with roughly 36% as singletons. The material sequenced was PBMCs. The origin of the receptors is a human donor in good health (CMV status not recorded). Some clones in this sample may be carry-over from other donors' samples.

The chain links TRBV20-1 to TRBJ1-1; unclear D gene. Germline values: CDR1 DFQATT, CDR2 SNEGSKA (reference sequence). Trimming pared 3 bases from V and 0 bases from J, leaving 17 bases between. The CDR3 has 16 residues. For the CDR3, the DNA is TGCAGTGCTAGTAGTTTGGGCGGTAATCTGAACACTGAAGCTTTCTTT. Translating gives CSASSLGGNLNTEAFF.

This clonotype appeared many times. The gene calls are TRBV7-9 and TRBJ2-3; TRBD1 aligns across 9 bases. The CDR3 is 20 amino acids. Germline V gene lookup returns CDR1 SEHNR and CDR2 FQNEAQ (reference sequence). Losses at the gene ends were 0 bases for V and 1 base for J; bases not matched to a gene: 14. CDR3 sequence (DNA): TGTGCCAGCAGCTTAGCCGGACAGGGGAAACGAAATCTCCGCACAGATACGCAGTATTTT. It is translated as CASSLAGQGKRNLRTDTQYF.

The CDR3 nucleotides are TGTGCCAGCAGCCTCCAGGACAGGATGGACTATGGCTACACCTTC. This gives the protein CASSLQDRMDYGYTF. The V and J genes are TRBV5-4 and TRBJ1-2; 7 nucleotides agree with TRBD1. With 4 bases clipped from V and 3 bases from J, the junction kept 9 bases outside the gene matches. This CDR3 contains 15 residues. CDR1 is SGHNT and CDR2 is YYREEE in the germline V gene (reference sequence). The entire variable domain, with the rest obtained from reference TRBV5-4 and TRBJ1-2, is as follows: ETGVTQSPTHLIKTRGQQVTLRCSSQSGHNTVSWYQQALGQGPQFIFQYYREEENGRGNFPPRFSGLQFPNYSSELNVNALELDDSALYLCASSLQDRMDYGYTFGSGTRLTVV.

This clonotype was counted many times. The V call is TRBV7-9, the J call TRBJ2-1; D remains ambiguous. V shed 5 bases and J shed 8 bases, with 10 bases lying between them. The CDR3 runs 12 residues. The V gene's germline CDR1 is SEHNR and CDR2 FQNEAQ (reference sequence). CDR3 bases: TGTGCCAGCAGCCCCGGGCCCCATGAGCAGTTCTTC. It is translated as CASSPGPHEQFF. The complete variable domain, with remaining parts taken from reference TRBV7-9 and TRBJ2-1, reads DTGVSQNPRHKITKRGQNVTFRCDPISEHNRLYWYRQTLGQGPEFLTYFQNEAQLEKSRLLSDRFSAERPKGSFSTLEIQRTEQGDSAMYLCASSPGPHEQFFGPGTRLTVL.

Points on this clonotype: Since no conserved phenylalanine or tryptophan closes the CDR3, a read error is the likely cause. The DNA is left out, because the CDR3 cannot be placed on it with certainty; the CDR3 is given as TCRdb lists it. The genes are TRBV7-2 and TRBJ1-1; the DNA was not used to check the table's D call, TRBD1. The CDR3 has 12 amino acids, counting both end residues. Germline loops: CDR1 SGHTA, CDR2 FQGNSA. The CDR3 loop reads CASSLGVTEAYL.

This rearrangement joins TRBV4-2 to TRBJ2-1; 12 bases agree with TRBD2. With V trimmed by 0 bases and J by 0 bases, 12 bases remained unmatched. Germline loops: CDR1 LGHNA, CDR2 YNFKEQ. This CDR3 is 21 amino acids long. CDR3: CASSQDKLAGGRISSYNEQFF. The CDR3 DNA follows: TGTGCCAGCAGCCAAGATAAACTAGCGGGAGGTCGAATAAGCTCCTACAATGAGCAGTTCTTC.

V and J are TRBV6-1 and TRBJ1-2, with D maybe TRBD1 (6 bases). V lost 6 bases to trimming and J lost 7 bases, with 15 bases between them. The CDR3 covers 13 residues. Germline assignment: CDR1 MNHNS and CDR2 SASEGT. In nucleotides, the CDR3 is TGTGCCAGCAGACAAGACAGGATAGCTGGCTACACCTTC. Its protein is CASRQDRIAGYTF.

This clonotype was found a few times. The chain couples TRBV2 to TRBJ2-5; TRBD1 matches 8 bases. The CDR3 has 15 amino acids. V lost 2 bases and J lost 1; bases outside the gene matches: 3. The germline CDR1 and CDR2 sequences are SNHLY and FYNNEI. Written as DNA, the CDR3 is TGTGCCAGCAGTGAATTGACAGGGGTCCAAGAGACCCAGTACTTC. Its protein product is CASSELTGVQETQYF. Based on the CDR3 plus reference TRBV2 and TRBJ2-5, the full variable domain is EPEVTQTPSHQVTQMGQEVILRCVPISNHLYFYWYRQILGQKVEFLVSFYNNEISEKSEIFDDQFSVERPDGSNFTLKIRSTKLEDSAMYFCASSELTGVQETQYFGPGTRLLVL.

This chain uses TRBV5-1 with TRBJ2-7; D might be TRBD2 (5 bases). The CDR3 sequence is 14 residues long. The V end lost 0 bases, the J end lost 7 bases, and 14 bases lay between the germline ends. Germline lookup yields CDR1 SGHRS and CDR2 YFSETQ. CDR3 residues: CASSLASAGGEQYF. The CDR3 nucleotides are TGCGCCAGCAGCTTGGCCTCGGCCGGCGGGGAGCAGTACTTC.

Ten or more counts support this clonotype. The chain joins TRBV14 to TRBJ1-2; D ambiguous. The CDR3 covers 13 residues. With 4 bases removed from V and 5 bases from J, the gap between germline ends came to 11 bases. Germline V gene data show CDR1 as SGHDN and CDR2 as FVKESK. The CDR3 loop is CASSPRPEYGYTF. The CDR3 nucleotides read TGTGCCAGCAGCCCCCGACCGGAGTATGGCTACACCTTC.